This T cell receptor beta chain was sequenced in a study of post-analysis software for immune sequencing data. Study background: The disease courses spanned relapsing-remitting, secondary progressive and progressive-relapsing forms of multiple sclerosis. General observations from the study: Among 5 or 6 TRBV segments more frequent in patients than controls were TRBV5-6, TRBV5-1 and TRBV20-1.

CDR3 size: 15 residues. The V end lost 0 bases, the J end lost 0 bases, and 8 bases lay between the germline ends. The germline V gene encodes CDR1 ENHRY and CDR2 SYGVKD. Sequencing libraries made from TCR beta cDNA carried unique molecular identifiers. There were about 0.95 to 11 million T cells, and 510,000 or so cDNA molecules came from them. TCRdb reanalysed the PCR reads using MiXCR and keeps one entry per CDR3 protein. The table shows 700,000 to 800,000 distinct CDR3 sequences, with about 27% occurring only once. In the case of this clonotype: Its antigen is as yet unknown.

The V call is TRBV10-3, the J call TRBJ1-2; D not certain. The specimen sequenced was blood. The source is a girl aged 5-17 years with multiple sclerosis. As DNA, the CDR3 is TGTGCCATCAGTGAGTCCGCACAGACTAACTATGGCTACACCTTC. It translates to CAISESAQTNYGYTF.